The 17 T cell receptor beta chains listed next were all sequenced from one sample in a study of T-cell memory formation after mild COVID-19. TCRdb re-called the 5' RACE reads through MiXCR, storing one row per CDR3 protein. The sample holds fewer than 500,000 distinct CDR3 sequences, approximately 25% seen once. Sequencing input: PBMCs or a T cell subset sorted from them (not recorded which). These receptors were obtained from an adult woman who had mild COVID-19 (a few samples of this study predate the infection). Cell type and time point are not known.

The genes are TRBV7-3 and TRBJ2-1; 11 bases are shared with TRBD1. This CDR3 has 16 amino acids. Germline V gives CDR1 SGHTA, CDR2 FQGTGA. Unmatched junction bases numbered 7, after V lost 4 bases and J lost 5 bases. In DNA form, the CDR3 reads TGTGCCAGCAGCTACCCGGGACAGGGGGTTAACAATGAGCAGTTCTTC. Amino acids: CASSYPGQGVNNEQFF.

This clonotype has only a few counts. This chain uses TRBV12-3 or TRBV12-4 with TRBJ2-7; D call uncertain. The CDR3 runs 13 residues. V lost 6 bases and J 6 bases, leaving 15 bases between the germline ends. CDR3 bases: TGTGCCAGCAGCCCCGGGCCCCTGTTCGAGCAGTACTTC. As protein: CASSPGPLFEQYF.

This clonotype was counted between two and nine times. The chain links TRBV29-1 to TRBJ2-7; weak D call: TRBD1 (5 bases). The ends were cut back, 4 bases at V and 3 bases at J, with 19 bases in the middle. Germline V lookup: CDR1 SQVTM, CDR2 ANQGSEA. The CDR3 is made up of 15 amino acids. The CDR3, as DNA: TGCAGCGTTGTAAAGGGTCGGGCAGGGAACTACGAGCAGTACTTC. Translated: CSVVKGRAGNYEQYF.

This clonotype appeared many times. V gene TRBV7-9 combines with J gene TRBJ1-6; D is undetermined. V shed 4 bases and J shed 8 bases, with 15 bases lying between them. Per germline, CDR1 SEHNR and CDR2 FQNEAQ (reference sequence). This CDR3 has 15 residues. CDR3 in amino acids: CASSSRIGTDSPLHF. CDR3 coding DNA: TGTGCCAGCAGCTCGCGGATCGGAACCGATTCACCCCTCCACTTT.

The V and J genes are TRBV6-6 and TRBJ1-4, with 10 bases lining up with TRBD1. J lost 8 bases, V lost 5 bases, and 5 bases had no gene match. The CDR3 consists of 14 residues. The germline gives CDR1 MNHNY, CDR2 SVGAGI (reference sequence). The chain's CDR3 is CASSAGTGAEKLFF. The CDR3 nucleotides read TGTGCCAGCAGTGCCGGGACAGGGGCAGAAAAACTGTTTTTT.

In this sample, this clonotype turned up a few times. This chain uses TRBV25-1 with TRBJ1-1; D gene ambiguous. Looked up from germline, CDR1 is MGHDK and CDR2 is SYGVNS. V lost 4 bases, J lost 2 bases, and 11 bases lay in between. This CDR3 comprises 14 residues. DNA of the CDR3: TGTGCCAGCAGTGCCTTGGACCCTAACACTGAAGCTTTCTTT. This gives the protein CASSALDPNTEAFF.

This clonotype has a handful of counts. V is TRBV9 and J is TRBJ2-7; possible D gene TRBD1, 6 bases. Germline CDR1 reads SGDLS; CDR2 reads YYNGEE. This CDR3 comprises 13 residues. V lost 3 bases and J 5 bases, leaving 12 bases between the germline ends. The CDR3 sequence is CASSEGDAHEQYF. DNA of the CDR3: TGTGCCAGCAGCGAGGGGGACGCCCACGAGCAGTACTTC.

This clonotype showed up just a few times. V gene TRBV12-5 combines with J gene TRBJ2-1; TRBD2 aligns across 7 bases. The V segment lost 6 bases and the J segment 8 bases; nucleotides outside the gene matches: 16. CDR3 length: 16 amino acids. Germline V lookup: CDR1 LGHNT, CDR2 FRNRAP. The CDR3 nucleotides read TGTGCTAGTGGCGTGCGGGATGTGCGGGAGACGCATGAGCAGTTCTTC. Translation gives CASGVRDVRETHEQFF.

The chain links TRBV10-3 to TRBJ1-1; D remains ambiguous. Trimming cost V 6 bases and J 0 bases, with 11 bases left between them. Germline CDR1 reads ENHRY; CDR2 reads SYGVKD. The CDR3 runs 14 residues. DNA of the CDR3: TGTGCCATCAGGGCCGAATGGGTGAACACTGAAGCTTTCTTT. Translating it yields CAIRAEWVNTEAFF.

In this sample, this clonotype turned up a few times. The chain links TRBV12-3 or TRBV12-4 to TRBJ2-1; 8 bases are shared with TRBD2. This CDR3 comprises 15 residues. V shed 2 bases, J shed 3 bases, and the junction held 3 bases outside the gene matches. The CDR3 DNA reads as TGTGCCAGCAGTTTAAGAGCGGGAGTCTACAATGAGCAGTTCTTC. It translates to CASSLRAGVYNEQFF.

The chain employs TRBV7-6 and TRBJ2-3; weak D call: TRBD1 (5 bases). Germline CDR1 is SGHVS and CDR2 is FNYEAQ. V dropped 2 bases and J dropped 2 bases, with 11 bases sitting between them. The CDR3 is 15 residues long. DNA for the CDR3: TGTGCCAGCAGCTTACGTTCAGGGTTCACAGATACGCAGTATTTT. Amino acid sequence: CASSLRSGFTDTQYF.

The chain uses TRBV3-1 and TRBJ2-7; TRBD1 might be the D (5 bases). Germline CDR1 LGHDT, CDR2 YNNKEL (reference sequence). V was trimmed by 0 bases and J by 5 bases, leaving 11 bases between them. This CDR3 contains 14 residues. DNA for the CDR3: TGTGCCAGCAGCCAAGAGTCAGGGCGTGACGAGCAGTACTTC. Its protein is CASSQESGRDEQYF.

The sample holds a few counts of this clonotype. The chain is built from TRBV4-3 and TRBJ1-3; D uncertain. CDR1 is LGHNA and CDR2 is YSLEER in the germline V gene. Trimming removed 0 bases from V and 4 bases from J, with 13 bases in between. The CDR3 runs 16 residues. The DNA for the CDR3 is TGCGCCAGCAGCCAAGAGGCGCGGGGATGGGGAAACACCATATATTTT. This translates into CASSQEARGWGNTIYF.

At least ten counts were recorded for this clonotype. This chain connects TRBV7-3 to TRBJ2-1; a weak D match, TRBD2 (6 bases). This CDR3 has 15 residues. The V and J ends lost 7 bases and 5 bases respectively, with 18 bases between them. From germline, CDR1 is SGHTA and CDR2 FQGTGA. This CDR3 is CASITGGTCNNEQFF. DNA of the CDR3: TGTGCCAGCATTACTGGCGGGACTTGCAACAATGAGCAGTTCTTC.

The rearrangement joins TRBV9 to TRBJ2-3; 9 positions agree with TRBD2. Unmatched junction bases numbered 0, after V lost 0 bases and J lost 1 base. The CDR3 sequence is 15 residues long. Germline V gene data show CDR1 as SGDLS and CDR2 as YYNGEE. In DNA, the CDR3 is TGTGCCAGCAGCGTAGCTAGCGGGGGCACAGATACGCAGTATTTT. It is translated as CASSVASGGTDTQYF.

The gene calls are TRBV5-1 and TRBJ1-1, with unresolved D. Germline V gene lookup returns CDR1 SGHRS and CDR2 YFSETQ. This CDR3 region has 13 residues. The V gene lost 0 bases and the J gene lost 7 bases, with 10 bases spanning the gap. The CDR3 coding sequence is TGCGCCAGCAGCTTGGATCGGGTTGTTGAAGCTTTCTTT. Encoded protein: CASSLDRVVEAFF.

This clonotype showed up just a few times. This rearrangement joins TRBV15 to TRBJ1-6, with TRBD1 identical over 10 bases. Per the germline V gene, CDR1 is LNHNV and CDR2 is YYDKDF (reference sequence). V lost 0 bases and J lost 11; bases outside the gene matches: 4. CDR3 length equals 15 residues. The DNA for the CDR3 is TGTGCCACCAGCAGAGACTTCGGGACAGGGGCACCCCTCCACTTT. Residues: CATSRDFGTGAPLHF.